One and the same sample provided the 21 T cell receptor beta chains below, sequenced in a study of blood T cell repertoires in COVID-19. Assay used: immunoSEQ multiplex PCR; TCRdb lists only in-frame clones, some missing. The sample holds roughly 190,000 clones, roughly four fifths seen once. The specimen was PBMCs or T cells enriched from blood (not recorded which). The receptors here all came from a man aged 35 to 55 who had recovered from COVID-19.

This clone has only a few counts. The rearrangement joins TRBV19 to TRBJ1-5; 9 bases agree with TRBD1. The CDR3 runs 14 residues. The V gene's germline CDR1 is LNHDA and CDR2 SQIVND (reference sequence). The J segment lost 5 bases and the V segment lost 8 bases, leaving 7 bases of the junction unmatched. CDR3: CASQYRGLDQPQHF. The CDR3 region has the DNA TGTGCCAGTCAATACAGGGGGCTAGATCAGCCCCAGCATTTT.

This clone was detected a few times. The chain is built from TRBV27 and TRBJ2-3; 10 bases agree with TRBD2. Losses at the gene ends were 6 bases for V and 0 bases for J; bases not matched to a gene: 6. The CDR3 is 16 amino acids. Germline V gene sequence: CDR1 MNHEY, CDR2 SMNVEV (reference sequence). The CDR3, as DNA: TGTGCCAGCAGCCTATTACTAGCGGGGAGCACAGATACGCAGTATTTT. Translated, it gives CASSLLLAGSTDTQYF.

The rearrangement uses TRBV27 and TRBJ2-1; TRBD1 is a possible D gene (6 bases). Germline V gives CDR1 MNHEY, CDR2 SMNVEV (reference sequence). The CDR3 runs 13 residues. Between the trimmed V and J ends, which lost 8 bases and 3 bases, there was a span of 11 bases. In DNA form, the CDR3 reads TGTGCCAGCTGGGGGCTAGGCTACAATGAGCAGTTCTTC. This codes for CASWGLGYNEQFF.

The CDR3 here is CASSEFSIRETQYF. CDR3 DNA: TGTGCCAGCAGTGAATTTTCGATCAGGGAGACCCAGTACTTC. V is TRBV25-1 and J is TRBJ2-5, with no clear D. This CDR3 contains 14 residues. From germline, CDR1 is MGHDK and CDR2 SYGVNS. Between the trimmed V and J ends, which lost 1 base and 5 bases, there was a span of 11 bases.

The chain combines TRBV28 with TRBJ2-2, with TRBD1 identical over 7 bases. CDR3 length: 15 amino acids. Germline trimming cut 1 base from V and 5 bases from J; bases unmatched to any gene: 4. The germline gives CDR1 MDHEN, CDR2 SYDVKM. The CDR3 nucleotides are TGTGCCAGCAGTTTATCCAGGGGGATAACCGGGGAGCTGTTTTTT. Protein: CASSLSRGITGELFF.

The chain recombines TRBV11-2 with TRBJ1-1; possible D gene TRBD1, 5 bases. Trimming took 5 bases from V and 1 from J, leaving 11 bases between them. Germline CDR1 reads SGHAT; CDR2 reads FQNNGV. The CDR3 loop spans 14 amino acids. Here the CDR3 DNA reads TGTGCCAGCAGCACCCTACAGGCGAACACTGAAGCTTTCTTT. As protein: CASSTLQANTEAFF.

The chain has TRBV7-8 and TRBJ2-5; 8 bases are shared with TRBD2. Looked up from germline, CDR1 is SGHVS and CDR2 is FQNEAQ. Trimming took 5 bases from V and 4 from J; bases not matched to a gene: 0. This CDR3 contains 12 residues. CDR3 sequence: CASSREGETQYF. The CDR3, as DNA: TGTGCCAGCAGCCGGGAGGGAGAGACCCAGTACTTC.

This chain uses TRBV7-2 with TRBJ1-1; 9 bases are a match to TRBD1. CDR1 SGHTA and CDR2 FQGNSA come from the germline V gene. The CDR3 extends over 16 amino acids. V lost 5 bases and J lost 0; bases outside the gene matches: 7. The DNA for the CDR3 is TGTGCCAGCAGCACTTCGACAGGGGGGATGAACACTGAAGCTTTCTTT. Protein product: CASSTSTGGMNTEAFF. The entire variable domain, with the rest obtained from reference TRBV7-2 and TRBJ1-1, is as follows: GAGVSQSPSNKVTEKGKDVELRCDPISGHTALYWYRQSLGQGLEFLIYFQGNSAPDKSGLPSDRFSAERTGGSVSTLTIQRTQQEDSAVYLCASSTSTGGMNTEAFFGQGTRLTVV.

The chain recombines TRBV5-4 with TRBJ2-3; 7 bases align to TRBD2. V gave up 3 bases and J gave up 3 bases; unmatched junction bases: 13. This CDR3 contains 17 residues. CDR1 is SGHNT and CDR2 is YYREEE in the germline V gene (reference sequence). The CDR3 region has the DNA TGTGCCAGCAGCTCCCCGGGCGGGAGTGAAGCGACAGATACGCAGTATTTT. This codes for CASSSPGGSEATDTQYF. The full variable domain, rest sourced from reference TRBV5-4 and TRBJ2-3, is ETGVTQSPTHLIKTRGQQVTLRCSSQSGHNTVSWYQQALGQGPQFIFQYYREEENGRGNFPPRFSGLQFPNYSSELNVNALELDDSALYLCASSSPGGSEATDTQYFGPGTRLTVL.

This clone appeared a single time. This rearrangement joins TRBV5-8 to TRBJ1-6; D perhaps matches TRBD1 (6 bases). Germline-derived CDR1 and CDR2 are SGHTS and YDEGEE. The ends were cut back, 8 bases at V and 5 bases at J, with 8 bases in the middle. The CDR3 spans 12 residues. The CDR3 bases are TGTGCCAGTCAGGGGAATAATTCACCCCTCCACTTT. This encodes CASQGNNSPLHF.

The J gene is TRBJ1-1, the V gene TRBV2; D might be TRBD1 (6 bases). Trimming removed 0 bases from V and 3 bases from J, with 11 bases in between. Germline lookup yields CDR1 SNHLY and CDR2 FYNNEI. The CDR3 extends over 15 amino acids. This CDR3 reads CASSEAQGWYTEAFF. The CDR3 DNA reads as TGTGCCAGCAGTGAAGCACAGGGATGGTACACTGAAGCTTTCTTT.

The DNA for the CDR3 is TGCGCCAGCAGCTTGGCCTACATGGGGCGGACTGAAGCTTTCTTT. It yields the protein CASSLAYMGRTEAFF. The genes are TRBV5-1 and TRBJ1-1, with TRBD1 as a possible D gene (5 bases). Trimming pared 0 bases from V and 5 bases from J, leaving 14 bases between. The CDR3 contains 15 residues. Germline CDR1 SGHRS, CDR2 YFSETQ.

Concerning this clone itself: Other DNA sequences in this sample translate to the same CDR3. The CDR3 spells CASSPGQGGYEQYF. CDR3 nucleotide sequence: TGTGCCAGCAGCCCAGGACAGGGGGGTTACGAGCAGTACTTC. This rearrangement joins TRBV5-4 to TRBJ2-7; 10 bases map to TRBD1. CDR1 and CDR2 from the germline V gene are SGHNT and YYREEE (reference sequence). Unmatched junction bases numbered 5, after V lost 4 bases and J lost 4 bases. CDR3 length: 14 residues.

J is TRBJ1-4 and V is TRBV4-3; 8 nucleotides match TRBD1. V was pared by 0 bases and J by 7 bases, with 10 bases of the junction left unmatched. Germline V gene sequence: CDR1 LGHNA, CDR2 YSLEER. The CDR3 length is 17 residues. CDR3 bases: TGCGCCAGCAGCCAAGAGGGGGGGCAGGGGGCGCTTGAAAAACTGTTTTTT. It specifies CASSQEGGQGALEKLFF.

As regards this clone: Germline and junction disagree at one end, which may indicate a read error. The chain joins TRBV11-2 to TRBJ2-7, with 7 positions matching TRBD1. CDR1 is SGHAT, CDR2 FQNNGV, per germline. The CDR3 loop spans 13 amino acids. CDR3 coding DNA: TGTGCCAGCAGCTTAATCTTTATGGGGACAGTAATCTTC. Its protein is CASSLIFMGTVIF.

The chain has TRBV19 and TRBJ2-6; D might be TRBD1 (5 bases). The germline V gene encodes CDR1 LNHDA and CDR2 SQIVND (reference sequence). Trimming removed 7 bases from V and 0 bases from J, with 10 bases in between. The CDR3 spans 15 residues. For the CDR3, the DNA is TGTGCCAGTAAAGGCCAGGGCTCTGGGGCCAACGTCCTGACTTTC. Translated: CASKGQGSGANVLTF.

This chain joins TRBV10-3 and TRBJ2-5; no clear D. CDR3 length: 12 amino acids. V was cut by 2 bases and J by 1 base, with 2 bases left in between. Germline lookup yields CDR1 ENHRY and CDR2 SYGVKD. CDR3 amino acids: CAISERQETQYF. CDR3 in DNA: TGTGCCATCAGTGAGCGCCAAGAGACCCAGTACTTC.

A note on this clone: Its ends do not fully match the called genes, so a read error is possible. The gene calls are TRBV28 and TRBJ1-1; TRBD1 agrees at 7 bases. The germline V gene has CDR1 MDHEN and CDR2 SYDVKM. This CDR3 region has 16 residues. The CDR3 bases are TGTGCCAGCAGTTCCAGACAGGGTCGGGGGAACAGTGAAGCTTTCTTT. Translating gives CASSSRQGRGNSEAFF.

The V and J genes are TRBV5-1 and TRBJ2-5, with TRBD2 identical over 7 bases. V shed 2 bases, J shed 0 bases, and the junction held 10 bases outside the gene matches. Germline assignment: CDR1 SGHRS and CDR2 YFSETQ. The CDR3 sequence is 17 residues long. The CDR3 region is CASSFRGASGDQETQYF. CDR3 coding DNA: TGCGCCAGCAGCTTTCGTGGAGCTAGCGGCGACCAAGAGACCCAGTACTTC.

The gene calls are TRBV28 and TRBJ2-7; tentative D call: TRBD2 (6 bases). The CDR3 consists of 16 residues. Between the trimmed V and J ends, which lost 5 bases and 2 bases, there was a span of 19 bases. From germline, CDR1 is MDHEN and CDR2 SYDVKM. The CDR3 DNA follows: TGTGCCAGCAGTATCCTTCTGGGGAGGATTCCCTACGAGCAGTACTTC. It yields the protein CASSILLGRIPYEQYF.

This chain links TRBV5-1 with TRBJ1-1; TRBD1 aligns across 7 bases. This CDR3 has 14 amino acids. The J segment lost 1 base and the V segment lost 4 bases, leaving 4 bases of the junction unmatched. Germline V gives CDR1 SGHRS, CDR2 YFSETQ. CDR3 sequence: CASSQRTGNTEAFF. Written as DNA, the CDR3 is TGCGCCAGCAGCCAGAGGACAGGGAACACTGAAGCTTTCTTT.